This T cell receptor (beta chain) is drawn from a study of blood T cells in healthy people across ages. Study findings and constraints: Nothing was known about donor CMV status, and this possibly confounded expanded clonotype changes. The study found TCR beta diversity correlated strongly with naive T cell percentage.

Using a J-beta primer mix together with a sample-barcoded 5' primer, a second PCR was run for roughly 7 to 12 cycles. Every cDNA molecule bore a tag from a template-switch adaptor containing 12 random nucleotides. One entry per CDR3 protein, called by TCRdb with MiXCR from the 5' RACE reads. Of around 1,500,000 distinct CDR3 sequences listed, approximately 38% were seen once; the top ten hold roughly 7.9%. Points on this clonotype: Its specificity is not known.

Unmatched junction bases numbered 11, after V lost 7 bases and J lost 4 bases. The V gene's germline CDR1 is SEHNR and CDR2 FQNEAQ (reference sequence). The CDR3 sequence is 17 residues long. Sequenced material: blood. The chain carries TRBV7-9 and TRBJ2-1; 12 positions match TRBD2. This clonotype was obtained from a woman under 30 in good health. The CDR3 reads CASTLWASGGEYNEQFF. CDR3 DNA: TGTGCCAGCACTCTATGGGCTAGCGGGGGGGAATACAATGAGCAGTTCTTC. Full variable domain (missing parts from reference TRBV7-9 and TRBJ2-1): DTGVSQNPRHKITKRGQNVTFRCDPISEHNRLYWYRQTLGQGPEFLTYFQNEAQLEKSRLLSDRFSAERPKGSFSTLEIQRTEQGDSAMYLCASTLWASGGEYNEQFFGPGTRLTVL.